A single sample is the source of the 20 T cell receptor beta chains below, sequenced in a study of T-cell reconstitution after alpha-beta-depleted transplantation in children. As it was prepared, the TCRbeta library received unique molecular identifiers. TCRdb re-called the PCR reads through MiXCR, storing one row per CDR3 protein. This sample carries about 640,000 distinct CDR3 sequences, 16% of them seen once, and the ten largest clones take 1.1%. The sequencing here drew on PBMCs from the stem cell graft donor, taken from the stem cell graft. The receptors shown here come from a human donor who donated a stem cell graft to a child with acute myeloid leukemia.

Written as DNA, the CDR3 is TGCAGCGTTGGGTGGACAGGAGGAACCCGCGAGCAGTACTTC. This codes for CSVGWTGGTREQYF. V is TRBV29-1 and J is TRBJ2-7, with TRBD1 matching 7 bases. The junction had 12 bases not matched to a gene; V was cut back by 4 bases and J by 6 bases. Germline loops: CDR1 SQVTM, CDR2 ANQGSEA. The CDR3 has 14 amino acids.

On this clonotype: A much bigger clone sits one base away, suggesting this may be a read error. V usage is TRBV6-5 and J usage is TRBJ2-1; TRBD1 agrees at 7 bases. This CDR3 region has 16 residues. The V gene's germline CDR1 is MNHEY and CDR2 SVGAGI. DNA for the CDR3: TGTACCAGCAGTTACTCGGGTGACAGGGCACCCAATGAGCAGTTCTTC. Translation gives CTSSYSGDRAPNEQFF.

The CDR3 is CASSVYRGLAGQYV. Here the CDR3 DNA reads TGTGCCAGCAGCGTCTACCGGGGCCTAGCTGGGCAGTACGTC. The J gene is TRBJ2-7, the V gene TRBV9, with D possibly being TRBD1 or TRBD2 (5 bases each). The CDR3 has 14 residues. Deletions cut 2 bases from V and 9 bases from J, with 18 bases between. CDR1 and CDR2 (germline): SGDLS, YYNGEE.

This clonotype was recorded many times. V gene TRBV7-2 combines with J gene TRBJ1-2, with 9 bases identical to TRBD1. Germline V gene sequence: CDR1 SGHTA, CDR2 FQGNSA. The J segment lost 4 bases and the V segment lost 6 bases, leaving 3 bases of the junction unmatched. The CDR3 is 13 residues long. CDR3 sequence: CASRGQGVYGYTF. CDR3 DNA: TGTGCCAGCAGGGGACAGGGAGTCTATGGCTACACCTTC.

This clonotype was found a few times. V usage is TRBV27 and J usage is TRBJ2-7; D remains ambiguous. The germline V and J ends were trimmed by 2 bases and 2 bases, with 13 bases remaining between them. Germline V gene sequence: CDR1 MNHEY, CDR2 SMNVEV (reference sequence). The CDR3 has 15 amino acids. The CDR3 here is CASSLRAGETYEQYF. As DNA, the CDR3 is TGTGCCAGCAGTTTAAGGGCAGGTGAAACCTACGAGCAGTACTTC.

This clonotype was observed many times. The rearrangement links TRBV29-1 to TRBJ2-7, with 7 bases identical to TRBD1. The V segment lost 6 bases and the J segment 2 bases; nucleotides outside the gene matches: 7. In germline, CDR1 is SQVTM, CDR2 ANQGSEA. The CDR3 has 13 residues. This CDR3 is CSVRRDRTYEQYF. The CDR3 coding sequence is TGCAGCGTGCGCCGGGACAGAACCTACGAGCAGTACTTC.

This clonotype appeared many times. The chain links TRBV20-1 to TRBJ2-3; the D gene is possibly TRBD2 (6 bases). The V and J ends lost 6 bases and 6 bases respectively, with 19 bases between them. Per germline, CDR1 DFQATT and CDR2 SNEGSKA (reference sequence). This CDR3 is built from 14 residues. The CDR3 loop is CSAHWGGVVDTQYF. The CDR3 bases are TGCAGTGCCCACTGGGGAGGCGTCGTCGATACGCAGTATTTT.

The sample holds many counts of this clonotype. The chain combines TRBV20-1 with TRBJ2-7; no definite D call. Per the germline V gene, CDR1 is DFQATT and CDR2 is SNEGSKA (reference sequence). V was shortened by 4 bases and J by 6 bases, with 10 bases between the two germline ends. The CDR3 extends over 11 amino acids. The CDR3 region has the DNA TGCAGTGCTACCCGGTTTCTCGAGCAGTACTTC. It encodes CSATRFLEQYF.

This clonotype was observed at least ten times. The gene calls are TRBV29-1 and TRBJ1-2, with D tentatively TRBD1 (5 bases). The CDR3 has 12 amino acids. Germline V CDR1 and CDR2: SQVTM, ANQGSEA. The V gene lost 4 bases and the J gene lost 5 bases, with 11 bases spanning the gap. CDR3 sequence (DNA): TGCAGCGTTGTATGGGGGGATTATGGCTACACCTTC. The encoded protein is CSVVWGDYGYTF.

V is TRBV5-1 and J is TRBJ1-1; no clear D. The CDR3 runs 13 residues. The germline V gene encodes CDR1 SGHRS and CDR2 YFSETQ. V shed 3 bases and J shed 4 bases, with 10 bases lying between them. The DNA for the CDR3 is TGCGCCAGCAGCTCACTAGGGTTCACTGAAGCTTTCTTT. Amino acids: CASSSLGFTEAFF.

V is TRBV7-7 and J is TRBJ2-5; D is perhaps TRBD1 (6 bases). Deletions cut 0 bases from V and 4 bases from J, with 12 bases between. CDR1 is SSHAT, CDR2 FNYEAQ, per germline (reference sequence). The CDR3 contains 15 residues. CDR3 DNA: TGTGCCAGCAGCTTAGCAGGGGGTCGAGGAGAGACCCAGTACTTC. This gives the protein CASSLAGGRGETQYF. The full variable domain, rest sourced from reference TRBV7-7 and TRBJ2-5, is GAGVSQSPRYKVTKRGQDVTLRCDPISSHATLYWYQQALGQGPEFLTYFNYEAQPDKSGLPSDRFSAERPEGSISTLTIQRTEQRDSAMYRCASSLAGGRGETQYFGPGTRLLVL.

This clonotype has ten or more counts. V usage is TRBV6-2 or TRBV6-3 and J usage is TRBJ2-3; D gene ambiguous. The CDR3 loop spans 14 amino acids. V was shortened by 8 bases and J by 2 bases, with 14 bases between the two germline ends. Looked up from germline, CDR1 is MNHEY and CDR2 is SVGEGT. The CDR3 region is CASASVSNTDTQYF. In nucleotides, the CDR3 is TGTGCCAGCGCCTCCGTTAGCAACACAGATACGCAGTATTTT.

Note on this clonotype: It may be a read error: a sequence one base away is much more abundant. V is TRBV20-1 and J is TRBJ1-1; D might be TRBD1 (6 bases). Trimming took 5 bases from V and 12 from J, leaving 16 bases between them. Per the germline V gene, CDR1 is DFQATT and CDR2 is SNEGSKA (reference sequence). The CDR3 consists of 11 residues. CDR3 sequence: CSAYREMGPFF. DNA of the CDR3: TGCAGTGCTTACAGGGAGATGGGACCTTTCTTT.

There are many counts of this clonotype. The J gene is TRBJ2-5, the V gene TRBV20-1, with 12 bases aligning to TRBD1. The CDR3 is made up of 16 amino acids. Per germline, CDR1 DFQATT and CDR2 SNEGSKA (reference sequence). The V segment lost 2 bases and the J segment 5 bases; nucleotides outside the gene matches: 9. The CDR3 spells CSARSPGQGAMETQYF. As DNA, the CDR3 is TGCAGTGCTAGATCTCCGGGACAGGGGGCTATGGAGACCCAGTACTTC.

This clonotype was seen many times. The chain uses TRBV20-1 and TRBJ2-5, with 8 nucleotides matching TRBD1. Germline values: CDR1 DFQATT, CDR2 SNEGSKA (reference sequence). The CDR3 spans 11 residues. Trimming removed 0 bases from V and 13 bases from J; junction bases left unmatched: 4. The CDR3 bases are TGCAGTGCTAGAGAGAACAGGGGGTCGTACTTC. Its protein product is CSARENRGSYF.

This clonotype was seen more than once but under ten times. The chain links TRBV12-3 or TRBV12-4 to TRBJ1-5, with D uncertain. The CDR3 has 15 residues. V was trimmed by 0 bases and J by 4 bases, leaving 10 bases between them. The CDR3 here is CASSLALGKNQPQHF. The CDR3 DNA is TGTGCCAGCAGTTTAGCGCTTGGGAAAAATCAGCCCCAGCATTTT.

This clonotype was recorded many times. The rearrangement links TRBV4-2 to TRBJ2-3, with a possible D match to TRBD2 (5 bases). Trimming shortened V by 0 bases and J by 1 base, and 11 bases separated the two germline ends. The CDR3 consists of 16 residues. Germline V CDR1 and CDR2: LGHNA, YNFKEQ. The CDR3 loop reads CASSQEVAKGTDTQYF. CDR3 in DNA: TGTGCCAGCAGCCAAGAGGTAGCGAAAGGCACAGATACGCAGTATTTT.

With regard to this clonotype: This may be a read error: a much more frequent sequence differs by one nucleotide. This sequence joins TRBV5-5 and TRBJ1-5, with D tentatively TRBD1 (5 bases). The germline V gene encodes CDR1 SGHKS and CDR2 YYEKEE (reference sequence). The CDR3 has 15 residues. Trimming took off 4 bases at V and 3 bases at J, with 14 bases between the two ends. CDR3 sequence (DNA): TGTGCCAGCAGCCCTACAGGAAACATCAATCAGCCCCAGCATTTT. It yields the protein CASSPTGNINQPQHF.

This clonotype was seen ten or more times. The J gene is TRBJ2-2, the V gene TRBV20-1; D unclear. The CDR3 consists of 15 residues. Trimming took off 2 bases at V and 4 bases at J, with 14 bases between the two ends. Germline CDR1 reads DFQATT; CDR2 reads SNEGSKA (reference sequence). For the CDR3, the DNA is TGCAGTGCTAGAAATGACCGGTATGGCACCGGGGAGCTGTTTTTT. This codes for CSARNDRYGTGELFF.

The chain recombines TRBV7-9 with TRBJ2-5; 10 nucleotides match TRBD2. From germline, CDR1 is SEHNR and CDR2 FQNEAQ (reference sequence). CDR3 size: 15 residues. The V segment lost 4 bases and the J segment 2 bases; nucleotides outside the gene matches: 4. CDR3 sequence: CASSSQRGGQETQYF. The DNA for the CDR3 is TGTGCCAGCAGCTCGCAGCGGGGGGGTCAAGAGACCCAGTACTTC.